This T cell receptor beta chain was sequenced during a study of blood T cells in healthy people across ages (dated by TCRdb to between 2015 and 2017). In terms of the full investigation: Template switching captured roughly one uniquely barcoded TCR beta cDNA molecule per two T cells in model experiments. Age-related changes in TCR beta repertoire diversity were measured in the study by deep sequencing normalized with unique cDNA molecular identifiers. Donors were grouped into four age groups: young (average approximately 15 years), middle-aged (around 39), aged (around 60) and long-lived (around 80). Donors of different ages were randomly distributed across sequencing lanes to avoid experimental bias. The study analyzed two additional independent replicas of 1 million unique cDNA reads from the same blood draw for two donors, one aged 18 to 29 and one aged 80 or older. Broader findings and caveats from the paper: Observed TCR beta diversity per million T cells fell roughly linearly with age, and a significant reduction was already apparent by age roughly 40. Compared with the aged group, more naive CD4+ T cells, fewer expanded clones and increased TCR diversity were shown by the long-lived group, suggesting age selection. Estimates of total diversity based on one million sequenced T cells were considered lower bounds and underestimates. Because donor CMV infection status was unknown, age-related changes in expanded clonotypes were potentially confounded. Bulk unsorted PBMC profiling prevented conclusive comparison of naive and antigen-experienced compartments. Observed TCR beta diversity correlated strongly with the percentage of naive T cells measured by flow cytometry.

Systemically healthy Caucasian individuals from Russia, around 38 in total and aged roughly 6 to 90 years, were included as donors. Around 9.9 milliliters of peripheral blood were collected from each donor into EDTA-treated Vacutainer tubes. Ficoll-Paque density-gradient centrifugation was used to isolate PBMCs, with at least 7 million per sample. Total RNA was extracted from PBMCs with Trizol reagent, with at least 5.5 micrograms obtained per sample. The percentages of naive CD45RAhigh/CD27high T cells were determined by flow cytometry on a PBMC aliquot from every donor. Turning to this clonotype: The antigen it recognizes is unknown. Base qualities are not at hand, and no much larger clone is one base apart.

To prepare the library, 5' RACE was applied. The reads were generated on an Illumina HiSeq 2500. A second PCR of roughly 7 to 11 cycles was performed with a sample-barcoded 5' primer and a J-beta primer mix. A template-switch 5' adaptor carrying 12 random nucleotides introduced a unique molecular identifier onto each TCR beta cDNA molecule. At least 2.5 million CDR3-containing paired-end reads were obtained from each sample. All of the RNA was converted into first-strand cDNA using the Mint cDNA synthesis kit, with a TRBC-specific oligonucleotide serving as the primer. All cDNA was treated with uracil-DNA glycosylase and then went through a first 18-cycle PCR with the universal primers M1SS and BC2_uni_R. Per the original workflow: For normalization, 1 million high-quality reads, each with a distinct molecular identifier, were randomly selected from each sample. Reads sharing molecular identifiers were discarded rather than binned into consensus sequences. CDR3 identification, clonotype clustering and error correction used MiTCR with a Q25 quality threshold and the strictest error-elimination algorithm. A nonparametric unseen species model with Euler transformation was used to estimate lower-bound total TCR beta diversity. In TCRdb, the public reads were trimmed at Q25 with fastp and aligned with MiXCR, with productive beta chains retained. Identical CDR3 proteins give one entry, which carries the most common genes and DNA. The V and J calls here are based on TCRdb, not the publication. Present in this sample are 1,500,000 or so distinct CDR3 sequences, around 55% of which were seen just once. Roughly 7% of the sample goes to the ten largest clones.

For CDR1 and CDR2, the germline V gene (reference sequence) lists MNHEY and SMNVEV. The junction carries 17 bases between V and J, which are trimmed by 6 bases and 6 bases respectively. The CDR3 runs 14 amino acids, cysteine and phenylalanine included. Kept here is only the CDR3 DNA, which spans 42 bases and is read in frame from base 1. The sequencing input was blood. This receptor was obtained from a man aged 18 to 29 in good health. Recombination linked TRBV27 to TRBJ1-2, and TRBD1 may be the D gene, going by 5 matching bases. The CDR3 reads CASSQRDGLNGYTF. The nucleotide sequence reads as follows: TGTGCCAGCAGCCAACGGGACGGTCTTAATGGCTACACCTTC.